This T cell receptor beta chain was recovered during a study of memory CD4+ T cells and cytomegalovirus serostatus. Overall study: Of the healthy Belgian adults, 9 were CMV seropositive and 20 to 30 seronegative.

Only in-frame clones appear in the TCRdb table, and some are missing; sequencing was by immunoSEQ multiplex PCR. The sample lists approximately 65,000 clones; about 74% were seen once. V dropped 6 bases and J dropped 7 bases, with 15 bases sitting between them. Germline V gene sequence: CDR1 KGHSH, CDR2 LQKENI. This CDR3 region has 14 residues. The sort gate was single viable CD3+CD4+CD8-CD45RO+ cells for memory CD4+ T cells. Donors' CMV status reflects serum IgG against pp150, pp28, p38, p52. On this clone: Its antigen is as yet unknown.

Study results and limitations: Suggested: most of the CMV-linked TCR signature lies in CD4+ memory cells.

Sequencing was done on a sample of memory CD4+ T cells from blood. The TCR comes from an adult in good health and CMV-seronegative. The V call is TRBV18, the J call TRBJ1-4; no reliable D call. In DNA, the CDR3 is TGTGCCAGCTCCCAATCCCAACAGAGTGAAAAACTGTTTTTT. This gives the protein CASSQSQQSEKLFF. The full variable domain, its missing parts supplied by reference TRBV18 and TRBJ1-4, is NAGVMQNPRHLVRRRGQEARLRCSPMKGHSHVYWYRQLPEEGLKFMVYLQKENIIDESGMPKERFSAEFPKEGPSILRIQQVVRGDSAAYFCASSQSQQSEKLFFGSGTQLSVL.